This record looks at one T cell receptor beta chain sequence and its context. What it recognizes is unknown. The source of the sample is a study of T cells after yellow fever vaccination. General study results and limits: FACS-sorted repertoires might harbor abundant contaminating clonotypes from the bulk population. It was a weaker secondary response, yet one that peaked faster, at day 5 versus 15.

A 5'RACE template-switching step, the method used to make TCR cDNA, added a universal primer site and UMIs. MiXCR, applied by TCRdb to the 5' RACE reads, yields one record per CDR3 protein. The sample carries about 340,000 distinct CDR3 sequences, about an eighth recorded once. This CDR3 contains 15 residues. Trimming at V came to 3 bases and at J to 6 bases, leaving 5 bases not matched to a gene. Looked up from germline, CDR1 is SSHAT and CDR2 is FNYEAQ (reference sequence). The sample in question was CD4+ T cells sorted from PBMCs, obtained 15 days after the yellow fever booster vaccination. J is TRBJ2-2 and V is TRBV7-7; 9 bases are shared with TRBD1. The TCR was taken from a young man who received the YFV17D yellow fever vaccine. CDR3 sequence reads: CASSFGQGLSGELFF. Here the CDR3 DNA reads TGTGCCAGCAGCTTCGGACAGGGGTTGTCCGGGGAGCTGTTTTTT.